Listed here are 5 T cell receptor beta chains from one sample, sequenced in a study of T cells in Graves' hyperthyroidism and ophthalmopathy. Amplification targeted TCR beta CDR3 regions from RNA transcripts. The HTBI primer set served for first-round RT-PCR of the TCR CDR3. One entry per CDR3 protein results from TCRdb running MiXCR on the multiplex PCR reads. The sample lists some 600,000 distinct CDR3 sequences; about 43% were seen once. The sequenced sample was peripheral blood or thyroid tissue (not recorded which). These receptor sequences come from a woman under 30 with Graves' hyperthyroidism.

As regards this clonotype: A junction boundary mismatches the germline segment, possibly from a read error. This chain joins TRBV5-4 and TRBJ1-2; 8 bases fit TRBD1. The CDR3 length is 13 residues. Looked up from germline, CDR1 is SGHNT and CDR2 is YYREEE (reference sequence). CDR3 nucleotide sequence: TGCGCCAGCAGCCATAGACAGGGGAATGGCTACACCTTC. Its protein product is CASSHRQGNGYTF.

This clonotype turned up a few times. The CDR3, as DNA: TGTGCCAGCAGCATGGGTGCGCCACAATTGGGGTTGAACACTGAAGCTTTCTTT. Its translation: CASSMGAPQLGLNTEAFF. This chain links TRBV7-9 with TRBJ1-1; no firm D call. V lost 5 bases to trimming and J lost 0 bases, with 22 bases between them. The CDR3 totals 18 residues. Germline CDR1 SEHNR, CDR2 FQNEAQ (reference sequence). The full variable domain, completed using reference TRBV7-9 and TRBJ1-1, is DTGVSQNPRHKITKRGQNVTFRCDPISEHNRLYWYRQTLGQGPEFLTYFQNEAQLEKSRLLSDRFSAERPKGSFSTLEIQRTEQGDSAMYLCASSMGAPQLGLNTEAFFGQGTRLTVV.

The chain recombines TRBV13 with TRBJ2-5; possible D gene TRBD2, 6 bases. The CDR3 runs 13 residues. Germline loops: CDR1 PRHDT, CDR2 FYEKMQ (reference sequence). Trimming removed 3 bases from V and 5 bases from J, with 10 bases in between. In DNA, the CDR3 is TGTGCCAGCAGCTTGCAACTAGCCGAGACCCAGTACTTC. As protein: CASSLQLAETQYF. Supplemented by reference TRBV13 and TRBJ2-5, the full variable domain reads AAGVIQSPRHLIKEKRETATLKCYPIPRHDTVYWYQQGPGQDPQFLISFYEKMQSDKGSIPDRFSAQQFSDYHSELNMSSLELGDSALYFCASSLQLAETQYFGPGTRLLVL.

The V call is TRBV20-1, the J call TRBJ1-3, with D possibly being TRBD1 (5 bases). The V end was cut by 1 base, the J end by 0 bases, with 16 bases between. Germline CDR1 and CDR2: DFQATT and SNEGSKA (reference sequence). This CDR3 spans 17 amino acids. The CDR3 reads CSARGRRGRDSGNTIYF. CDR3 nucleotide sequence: TGCAGTGCTAGAGGGAGGCGGGGACGGGACTCTGGAAACACCATATATTTT.

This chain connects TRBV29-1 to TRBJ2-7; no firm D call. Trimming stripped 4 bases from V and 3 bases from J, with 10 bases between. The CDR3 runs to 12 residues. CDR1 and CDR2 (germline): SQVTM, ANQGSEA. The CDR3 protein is CSVGDGYYEQYF. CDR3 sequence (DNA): TGCAGCGTTGGGGATGGCTACTACGAGCAGTACTTC.